This T cell receptor beta chain is drawn from a study of CD8+ T cells in alopecia areata. Study in general: Tofacitinib was taken orally by treated patients, and the dose was 5 to 10 mg twice daily.

Punch biopsies of lesional scalp, plus peripheral blood, were taken from alopecia areata patients. RNA, once extracted, was reverse transcribed into cDNA for use as the sequencing template. Assay: immunoSEQ multiplex PCR; the TCRdb copy retains only in-frame clones and omits some. The sample lists approximately 12,000 clones; about three fifths were seen once. The J segment lost 5 bases and the V segment lost 0 bases, leaving 13 bases of the junction unmatched. Germline V lookup: CDR1 ENHRY, CDR2 SYGVKD. The CDR3 is 18 residues long. The TCR comes from a human donor with alopecia areata. Sample: skin. The chain links TRBV10-3 to TRBJ2-5, with 9 bases aligning to TRBD2. CDR3 DNA: TGTGCCATCAGTGAGTCGATGGGCGGGAGGGCCGCTGAGGAGACCCAGTACTTC. It translates to CAISESMGGRAAEETQYF.